These 3 T cell receptor beta chains came from one sample sequenced in a study of response to subunit inactivated influenza vaccine. TCRdb ran MiXCR on the RT-PCR reads and lists one entry per CDR3 protein. The sample holds roughly 520,000 distinct CDR3 sequences, around 25% seen once. The sequences come from CD4+ T cells sorted from PBMCs, collected 4 to 6 days after vaccination. The source of these receptors is a man aged 45-60 years who received an inactivated influenza vaccine.

The genes are TRBV3-1 and TRBJ1-6; no clear D. The V and J ends lost 0 bases and 10 bases respectively, with 13 bases between them. The CDR3 sequence is 15 residues long. Germline lookup yields CDR1 LGHDT and CDR2 YNNKEL (reference sequence). The CDR3 spells CASSQDQWVGSPLHF. CDR3 bases: TGTGCCAGCAGCCAAGATCAGTGGGTCGGGTCACCCCTCCACTTT.

The J gene is TRBJ2-7, the V gene TRBV7-8, with D perhaps matching TRBD2 (5 bases). The germline V gene encodes CDR1 SGHVS and CDR2 FQNEAQ. CDR3 length: 13 amino acids. Trimming pared 5 bases from V and 2 bases from J, leaving 10 bases between. The CDR3 is CASSPREPYEQYF. As DNA, the CDR3 is TGTGCCAGCAGCCCACGGGAACCCTACGAGCAGTACTTC.

This clonotype has more than one count but fewer than ten. The chain carries TRBV20-1 and TRBJ2-3; the D gene is possibly TRBD2 (6 bases). V gave up 5 bases and J gave up 2 bases, with 17 bases separating them. Germline V gene data show CDR1 as DFQATT and CDR2 as SNEGSKA (reference sequence). The CDR3 contains 15 residues. DNA of the CDR3: TGCAGTGCTGCCACCTTAGCGGAGTACACAGATACGCAGTATTTT. This gives the protein CSAATLAEYTDTQYF.